A selection of T cell receptor beta chains follows, all from one sample in a study of T cell responses to AZD1222 COVID-19 vaccine. Sequencing used immunoSEQ multiplex PCR; TCRdb keeps in-frame clones, though not all of them. The sample comprises 110,000 to 150,000 clones, under 95% of which are singletons, and 1.5% to 2% rests with the top ten. Here the sequenced sample was peripheral blood, taken on day 0 of AZD1222 vaccination. These receptor sequences come from an adult in good health. The CDR3 runs from the conserved cysteine through the conserved F or W. The order of the fields is clone size, D gene, V gene, J gene, CDR3 protein, CDR3 DNA. The D gene is left open where the match is weak. Some rows mark clone size as missing; the rest say once, few, many or name a class of expanded clone.

>.|.|TRBV2|TRBJ1-3
CASSEEAEGNTIYF
TGTGCCAGCAGTGAAGAAGCGGAGGGAAACACCATATATTTT
>.|.|TRBV30|TRBJ1-1
CAWSAGFTEAFF
TGTGCCTGGAGTGCAGGGTTCACTGAAGCTTTCTTT
>.|TRBD1|TRBV4-2|TRBJ1-5
CASSQSGTGASNQPQHF
TGTGCCAGCAGCCAATCCGGGACAGGGGCTAGCAATCAGCCCCAGCATTTT
>.|TRBD1|TRBV19|TRBJ1-5
CASGGGTGISNQPQHF
TGTGCCTCCGGGGGTGGGACAGGGATCAGCAATCAGCCCCAGCATTTT
>.|TRBD1|TRBV7-8|TRBJ2-1
CASSTLDRMYNEQFF
TGTGCCAGCAGCACCTTGGACAGGATGTACAATGAGCAGTTCTTC
>.|.|TRBV12-3/TRBV12-4|TRBJ2-5
CASRRFAGETQYF
TGTGCCAGCAGGAGGTTTGCGGGAGAGACCCAGTACTTC
>.|.|TRBV24-1|TRBJ1-1
CATSDGDGVPAEAFF
TGTGCCACCAGTGACGGAGACGGAGTGCCCGCTGAAGCTTTCTTT
>.|.|TRBV5-1|TRBJ1-4
CASSLEPREGRDEKLFF
TGCGCCAGCAGCTTGGAGCCAAGAGAGGGGAGGGATGAAAAACTGTTTTTT
>.|TRBD2|TRBV7-2|TRBJ2-3
CASSLAVAGAQDTQYF
TGTGCCAGCAGCTTAGCAGTAGCGGGGGCCCAAGATACGCAGTATTTT
>few|.|TRBV19|TRBJ1-2
CASTSLLGQGLYGYTF
TGTGCCAGTACCTCCCTGTTGGGGCAGGGACTCTATGGCTACACCTTC
>.|.|TRBV4-1|TRBJ1-6
CASSQMVEGPNSPLHF
TGCGCCAGCAGCCAAATGGTCGAAGGGCCAAATTCACCCCTCCACTTT
>.|TRBD2|TRBV5-1|TRBJ2-1
CASSGLAGGFNEQFF
TGCGCCAGCAGCGGACTAGCGGGGGGTTTCAATGAGCAGTTCTTC
>.|.|TRBV6-5|TRBJ1-4
CASRVAGTTNEKLFF
TGTGCCAGCAGAGTGGCAGGGACGACTAATGAAAAACTGTTTTTT
>.|.|TRBV5-1|TRBJ1-3
CASSLDRDTGNTIYF
TGCGCCAGCAGCTTGGACAGGGATACTGGAAACACCATATATTTT
>.|TRBD1|TRBV7-2|TRBJ1-1
CASSPTGTGVNTEAFF
TGTGCCAGCAGCCCCACCGGGACAGGGGTGAACACTGAAGCTTTCTTT
>few|TRBD1|TRBV19|TRBJ1-1
CASTIRGKAFF
TGTGCCAGTACCATCAGGGGGAAGGCTTTCTTT
>.|.|TRBV7-2|TRBJ1-1
CASSLISGLIMNTEAFF
TGTGCCAGCAGCTTAATATCGGGGCTAATAATGAACACTGAAGCTTTCTTT
>.|TRBD1|TRBV4-1|TRBJ2-1
CASSLPGQGFRNEQFF
TGCGCCAGCAGCCTCCCGGGACAGGGGTTTCGGAATGAGCAGTTCTTC
>.|.|TRBV7-2|TRBJ2-3
CASSNRGTLSTDTQYF
TGTGCCAGCAGCAATCGAGGGACACTAAGCACAGATACGCAGTATTTT
>.|.|TRBV6-2/TRBV6-3|TRBJ2-5
CASSYGRVETQYF
TGTGCCAGCAGTTACGGCCGGGTAGAGACCCAGTACTTC
>once|.|TRBV10-3|TRBJ1-6
CAISDSGVGVPPLHF
TGTGCCATCAGTGATTCCGGTGTCGGGGTTCCACCCCTCCACTTT
>.|.|TRBV24-1|TRBJ1-5
CATSLRQPQHF
TGTGCCACCAGTTTGCGTCAGCCCCAGCATTTT
>.|TRBD2|TRBV5-5|TRBJ2-1
CASSLPQGSGGLNEQFF
TGTGCCAGCAGCTTGCCCCAGGGTAGCGGGGGGCTCAATGAGCAGTTCTTC
>.|TRBD1|TRBV18|TRBJ1-1
CAGGTGVNTEAFF
TGTGCGGGAGGGACAGGGGTGAACACTGAAGCTTTCTTT
>.|.|TRBV6-5|TRBJ1-1
CASSYGSRGNTEAFF
TGTGCCAGCAGTTACGGGTCGAGGGGGAACACTGAAGCTTTCTTT
>.|TRBD1|TRBV12-3/TRBV12-4|TRBJ1-1
CASTLRQGVEAFF
TGTGCCAGCACCCTGCGGCAGGGGGTAGAAGCTTTCTTT
>.|.|TRBV7-9|TRBJ1-5
CASSLRRTGEETDQPQHF
TGTGCCAGCAGCTTAAGGCGTACGGGGGAGGAGACCGATCAGCCCCAGCATTTT
>.|.|TRBV10-3|TRBJ1-1
CAISEDNWDTEAFF
TGTGCCATCAGTGAGGACAACTGGGACACTGAAGCTTTCTTT
>.|.|TRBV14|TRBJ2-7
CASSQEGRHVNKYF
TGTGCCAGCAGCCAAGAGGGGCGGCACGTGAACAAGTACTTC
>.|TRBD1|TRBV11-1|TRBJ1-1
CASSPFGTGGTEAFF
TGTGCCAGCAGCCCTTTTGGGACAGGGGGCACTGAAGCTTTCTTT
>.|.|TRBV4-3|TRBJ2-7
CASSQGHSSDYEQYF
TGCGCCAGCAGCCAAGGGCACTCCAGTGATTACGAGCAGTACTTC
>.|.|TRBV5-8|TRBJ2-6
CASSLPANVLTF
TGTGCCAGCAGCTTGCCGGCCAACGTCCTGACTTTC
>.|.|TRBV6-5|TRBJ2-7
CASRRSYEQYF
TGTGCCAGCAGACGTAGCTACGAGCAGTACTTC
>.|TRBD1|TRBV19|TRBJ2-3
CASGDRGRRSTDTQYF
TGTGCCAGCGGGGACAGGGGGCGCCGAAGCACAGATACGCAGTATTTT
>.|TRBD2|TRBV7-2|TRBJ2-5
CASSSGLAPQRETQYF
TGTGCCAGCAGCTCGGGACTAGCGCCCCAGCGGGAGACCCAGTACTTC
>.|.|TRBV9|TRBJ2-3
CASSVVDEGDTQYF
TGTGCCAGCAGCGTAGTGGACGAGGGGGATACGCAGTATTTT
>once|.|TRBV9|TRBJ1-2
CASSVAEGGWSFNYGYTF
TGTGCCAGCAGCGTAGCTGAGGGGGGCTGGTCATTTAACTATGGCTACACCTTC
>.|TRBD1|TRBV18|TRBJ1-3
CASSPFGQGSGNTIYF
TGTGCCAGCTCACCATTCGGACAGGGGAGTGGGAACACCATATATTTT
>.|TRBD2|TRBV6-5|TRBJ2-7
CASSSGGEEQYF
TGTGCCAGCAGTTCCGGGGGGGAAGAGCAGTACTTC
>.|.|TRBV19|TRBJ1-5
CASSNRPGVRNQPQHF
TGTGCCAGTAGTAATCGGCCCGGGGTGCGTAATCAGCCCCAGCATTTT
>once|.|TRBV6-5|TRBJ1-6
CASSYSLGLGNSPLHF
TGTGCCAGCAGTTACTCGTTGGGACTTGGAAATTCACCCCTCCACTTT
>.|.|TRBV6-5|TRBJ1-4
CASSRRNEKLFF
TGTGCCAGCAGTCGGAGGAATGAAAAACTGTTTTTT
>once|.|TRBV18|TRBJ2-5
CASSRTSQETQYF
TGTGCCAGCTCTCGGACGTCCCAAGAGACCCAGTACTTC
>once|.|TRBV7-2|TRBJ2-3
CASSFDTQYF
TGTGCCAGCAGTTTTGATACGCAGTATTTT
>once|.|TRBV10-3|TRBJ1-6
CAISGGRGDSPLHF
TGTGCCATCAGTGGGGGTAGGGGTGATTCACCCCTCCACTTT
>.|TRBD1|TRBV7-2|TRBJ2-4
CASSLEGQSLNIQYF
TGTGCCAGCAGCTTAGAGGGACAGTCACTAAACATTCAGTACTTC
>.|.|TRBV3-1/TRBV3-2|TRBJ2-7
CASSRRGIAYEQYF
TGTGCCAGCAGCCGACGAGGGATAGCCTACGAGCAGTACTTC
>.|.|TRBV30|TRBJ1-1
CAWGRLSDTEAFF
TGTGCCTGGGGACGCCTGTCGGACACTGAAGCTTTCTTT
>.|TRBD1|TRBV4-1|TRBJ1-1
CASSQEVPRWGTVNTEAFF
TGCGCCAGCAGCCAAGAAGTCCCCCGGTGGGGGACAGTGAACACTGAAGCTTTCTTT
>.|TRBD1|TRBV4-1|TRBJ1-2
CASSQGMTGVTGGYTF
TGCGCCAGCAGCCAAGGGATGACAGGGGTAACGGGTGGCTACACCTTC
>.|TRBD1|TRBV28|TRBJ2-7
CASTPNMGQGKPEQYF
TGTGCCAGCACCCCGAATATGGGACAGGGGAAACCCGAGCAGTACTTC
>.|.|TRBV7-2|TRBJ2-3
CASSFSPVVTDTQYF
TGTGCCAGCAGCTTTTCTCCAGTGGTCACAGATACGCAGTATTTT
>.|.|TRBV5-1|TRBJ1-2
CASSGQTNYGYTF
TGCGCCAGCAGCGGACAGACTAACTATGGCTACACCTTC
>.|.|TRBV19|TRBJ1-4
CASSMDGINEKLFF
TGTGCCAGTAGTATGGACGGTATTAATGAAAAACTGTTTTTT
>.|.|TRBV11-3|TRBJ2-2
CASSSGQNTGELFF
TGTGCCAGCAGCTCGGGGCAAAACACCGGGGAGCTGTTTTTT
>.|TRBD1|TRBV7-9|TRBJ1-6
CASSVWDRGSPLHF
TGTGCCAGCAGCGTGTGGGACAGGGGTTCACCCCTCCACTTT
>.|.|TRBV6-1|TRBJ1-6
CASSGDRRSYNSPLHF
TGTGCCAGCAGTGGAGACAGGCGCTCCTATAATTCACCCCTCCACTTT
>.|.|TRBV12-3/TRBV12-4|TRBJ1-5
CASSLGDQPQHF
TGTGCCAGCAGTTTGGGGGATCAGCCCCAGCATTTT
>.|.|TRBV19|TRBJ2-1
CASMGPAYNEQFF
TGTGCCAGTATGGGACCAGCTTACAATGAGCAGTTCTTC
>.|.|TRBV30|TRBJ1-1
CAWGGFMNTEAFF
TGTGCCTGGGGAGGGTTCATGAACACTGAAGCTTTCTTT